What follows are 30 T cell receptor beta chains derived from one specimen sequenced in a study of blood T cell repertoires in COVID-19. Sequencing used immunoSEQ multiplex PCR; TCRdb keeps in-frame clones, though not all of them. Of about 130,000 clones detected, 60% to 80% appear once; the ten largest clones hold over 4.5%. Sequenced input: peripheral blood. These receptors all come from a man aged 60 to 75 with acute or convalescent COVID-19.

The chain carries TRBV7-9 and TRBJ1-5; D possibly corresponds to TRBD1 (5 bases). The CDR3 runs to 13 residues. Trimming shortened V by 1 base and J by 9 bases, and 10 bases separated the two germline ends. Looked up from germline, CDR1 is SEHNR and CDR2 is FQNEAQ (reference sequence). The CDR3, as DNA: TGTGCCAGCAGCTTAGGGGAGGGGCTGCCCCAGCATTTT. Translated: CASSLGEGLPQHF. The full variable domain, rest sourced from reference TRBV7-9 and TRBJ1-5, is DTGVSQNPRHKITKRGQNVTFRCDPISEHNRLYWYRQTLGQGPEFLTYFQNEAQLEKSRLLSDRFSAERPKGSFSTLEIQRTEQGDSAMYLCASSLGEGLPQHFGDGTRLSIL.

This chain uses TRBV29-1 with TRBJ1-1; D may be TRBD1 (6 bases). Germline CDR1 reads SQVTM; CDR2 reads ANQGSEA. The CDR3 extends over 13 amino acids. V was clipped by 6 bases and J by 1 base, with 12 bases between them. CDR3 DNA: TGCAGCGTGGTTACAGGGACGAACACTGAAGCTTTCTTT. Its protein product is CSVVTGTNTEAFF. Looking up the rest from reference TRBV29-1 and TRBJ1-1 gives the full variable domain: SAVISQKPSRDICQRGTSLTIQCQVDSQVTMMFWYRQQPGQSLTLIATANQGSEATYESGFVIDKFPISRPNLTFSTLTVSNMSPEDSSIYLCSVVTGTNTEAFFGQGTRLTVV.

A single count supports this clone. The chain is built from TRBV4-1 and TRBJ2-7, with D maybe TRBD1 (5 bases). Per germline, CDR1 MGHRA and CDR2 YSYEKL. There are 13 residues in the CDR3. V shed 5 bases and J shed 2 bases, with 10 bases lying between them. CDR3 nucleotide sequence: TGCGCCAGCAGCATCGACAGAGCCTACGAGCAGTACTTC. It codes for CASSIDRAYEQYF.

This clone has just one count. This chain uses TRBV27 with TRBJ2-1; TRBD1 agrees at 8 bases. The CDR3 has 15 amino acids. Germline CDR1 reads MNHEY; CDR2 reads SMNVEV (reference sequence). Trimming at V came to 6 bases and at J to 4 bases, leaving 8 bases not matched to a gene. DNA of the CDR3: TGTGCCAGCAGGACCGACAGGGGAGATTACAATGAGCAGTTCTTC. This translates into CASRTDRGDYNEQFF.

The chain recombines TRBV6-5 with TRBJ1-5, with D perhaps TRBD1 (5 bases). Trimming cost V 5 bases and J 1 base, with 9 bases left between them. The length of the CDR3 is 14 residues. The germline V gene encodes CDR1 MNHEY and CDR2 SVGAGI. The CDR3 bases are TGTGCCAGCAGTCTCGGGGGGAGCAATCAGCCCCAGCATTTT. Its translation is CASSLGGSNQPQHF.

The chain carries TRBV4-1 and TRBJ2-5, with 7 bases identical to TRBD2. The length of the CDR3 is 15 residues. J lost 4 bases, V lost 0 bases, and 5 bases had no gene match. The germline gives CDR1 MGHRA, CDR2 YSYEKL. This CDR3 is CASSQEGRARETQYF. The CDR3 DNA reads as TGCGCCAGCAGCCAAGAGGGGAGGGCCCGAGAGACCCAGTACTTC.

The sample holds a few counts of this clone. The chain employs TRBV19 and TRBJ2-7, with 12 bases identical to TRBD2. Germline values: CDR1 LNHDA, CDR2 SQIVND (reference sequence). There are 14 residues in the CDR3. J gave up 4 bases and V 7 bases, and 5 bases lay outside the gene matches. The CDR3: CASTSSGRGYEQYF. DNA for the CDR3: TGTGCCAGTACGTCTAGCGGGAGGGGGTACGAGCAGTACTTC.

This clone was found a few times. V gene TRBV12-3 or TRBV12-4 combines with J gene TRBJ2-7; D is ambiguous. V was trimmed by 4 bases and J by 1 base, leaving 8 bases between them. CDR3 length: 13 amino acids. The CDR3 reads CASSSRPSYEQYF. The CDR3 nucleotides read TGTGCCAGCAGTTCTAGACCATCCTACGAGCAGTACTTC.

This chain links TRBV5-6 with TRBJ1-6; D is uncertain. Germline lookup yields CDR1 SGHDT and CDR2 YYEEEE. V lost 4 bases and J lost 6, with 11 bases in between. The CDR3 sequence is 14 residues long. CDR3 amino acids: CASSLGRLNSPLHF. CDR3 coding DNA: TGTGCCAGCAGCCTGGGGAGGCTTAATTCACCCCTCCACTTT.

The genes are TRBV19 and TRBJ1-1; 7 nucleotides match TRBD1. Looked up from germline, CDR1 is LNHDA and CDR2 is SQIVND (reference sequence). V dropped 3 bases and J dropped 2; count of bases not matched to a gene: 18. The CDR3 runs 19 residues. The CDR3 spells CASSIMFIGPDRPNTEAFF. The CDR3 DNA follows: TGTGCCAGTAGTATCATGTTCATCGGACCGGACAGGCCTAACACTGAAGCTTTCTTT.

V usage is TRBV11-2 and J usage is TRBJ1-6, with TRBD1 as a possible D gene (6 bases). Germline V gives CDR1 SGHAT, CDR2 FQNNGV. With 8 bases removed from V and 10 bases from J, the gap between germline ends came to 21 bases. The CDR3 is 15 residues long. The CDR3 loop reads CASQNQQGSWSPLHF. The CDR3 DNA reads TGTGCCAGCCAAAATCAACAGGGAAGTTGGTCACCCCTCCACTTT.

V and J are TRBV5-6 and TRBJ2-7, with 7 nucleotides matching TRBD2. V was pared by 4 bases and J by 7 bases, with 20 bases of the junction left unmatched. Germline loops: CDR1 SGHDT, CDR2 YYEEEE. This CDR3 is 17 amino acids long. The CDR3 DNA follows: TGTGCCAGCAGCCATTTTTCAGGCGGGAGCCTCTACGCGGAGCAGTACTTC. Amino acids: CASSHFSGGSLYAEQYF.

This chain connects TRBV15 to TRBJ1-5; maybe TRBD1 (5 bases). Trimming pared 8 bases from V and 6 bases from J, leaving 14 bases between. CDR1 and CDR2 from the germline V gene are LNHNV and YYDKDF (reference sequence). This CDR3 contains 13 residues. This CDR3 reads CATGLGGSQPQHF. The CDR3 DNA reads TGTGCCACCGGCCTGGGGGGGAGTCAGCCCCAGCATTTT.

The CDR3 region is CASSEKFGQGPQGGYTF. CDR3 nucleotides: TGTGCCAGCAGTGAAAAATTTGGACAGGGGCCACAGGGGGGCTACACCTTC. This rearrangement joins TRBV6-1 to TRBJ1-2; 9 bases align to TRBD1. Germline lookup yields CDR1 MNHNS and CDR2 SASEGT. This CDR3 is 17 amino acids long. Trimming took 2 bases from V and 8 from J; bases not matched to a gene: 15.

The CDR3 protein is CASSYGVPNEKLFF. CDR3 bases: TGTGCCAGCAGTTACGGGGTGCCCAATGAAAAACTGTTTTTT. The chain joins TRBV11-2 to TRBJ1-4; D ambiguous. Germline values: CDR1 SGHAT, CDR2 FQNNGV. The CDR3 runs to 14 residues. With 6 bases removed from V and 5 bases from J, the gap between germline ends came to 13 bases.

The J gene is TRBJ1-2, the V gene TRBV19, with a possible D match to TRBD1 (6 bases). The germline V gene encodes CDR1 LNHDA and CDR2 SQIVND (reference sequence). V was trimmed by 5 bases and J by 4 bases, leaving 14 bases between them. The CDR3 is 14 residues long. This CDR3 reads CASSPQGASYGYTF. The CDR3 DNA reads TGTGCCAGTAGTCCACAGGGAGCGAGCTATGGCTACACCTTC.

This rearrangement joins TRBV19 to TRBJ1-1; D perhaps matches TRBD1 (6 bases). Trimming pared 4 bases from V and 3 bases from J, leaving 12 bases between. The germline V gene has CDR1 LNHDA and CDR2 SQIVND (reference sequence). The CDR3 covers 14 residues. The DNA for the CDR3 is TGTGCCAGTAGTACACGACACAGGGACACTGAAGCTTTCTTT. Translated, it gives CASSTRHRDTEAFF.

The chain joins TRBV6-1 to TRBJ1-1; TRBD1 might be the D (6 bases). The CDR3 runs to 14 residues. The germline V and J ends were trimmed by 2 bases and 1 base, with 8 bases remaining between them. The germline gives CDR1 MNHNS, CDR2 SASEGT. The CDR3 loop reads CASSEKDRNTEAFF. CDR3 nucleotides: TGTGCCAGCAGTGAAAAGGACAGGAACACTGAAGCTTTCTTT.

The chain carries TRBV15 and TRBJ1-2, with 9 bases fitting TRBD1. With V trimmed by 5 bases and J by 1 base, 8 bases remained unmatched. The CDR3 has 16 residues. From germline, CDR1 is LNHNV and CDR2 YYDKDF (reference sequence). Here the CDR3 reads CATSGLGQGHNYGYTF. The CDR3, as DNA: TGTGCCACCAGCGGACTGGGACAGGGCCATAACTATGGCTACACCTTC.

This clone has only a few counts. CDR3 loop: CASSEGRAGLAGAFF. The DNA of the CDR3 is TGCGCCAGCAGTGAGGGACGGGCCGGACTCGCCGGAGCTTTCTTT. V usage is TRBV10-1 and J usage is TRBJ1-1; D remains unclear. Germline lookup yields CDR1 WNHNN and CDR2 SYGVQD (reference sequence). CDR3 size: 15 residues. V lost 2 bases to trimming and J lost 10 bases, with 20 bases between them.

This clone turned up a few times. This chain connects TRBV23-1 to TRBJ1-2; D remains unclear. TRBV23-1 is an ORF, with its function uncertain. Deletions cut 2 bases from V and 2 bases from J, with 18 bases between. The CDR3 runs to 17 residues. CDR3 loop: CASSQPLSYPENYGYTF. CDR3 DNA: TGCGCCAGCAGTCAACCCCTTTCCTATCCTGAAAACTATGGCTACACCTTC.

CDR3 sequence reads: CASSKGDRNSLYAEAFF. The CDR3 region has the DNA TGTGCCAGCAGCAAAGGGGACAGGAATAGCCTTTACGCTGAAGCTTTCTTT. The chain couples TRBV21-1 to TRBJ1-1; TRBD1 is the table's D call, not checked against the DNA. TRBV21-1 is marked as a pseudogene. The CDR3 has 17 residues.

The CDR3 DNA is TGTGCCAGCAGGGAGGTTTTCATGAACACTGAAGCTTTCTTT. This encodes CASREVFMNTEAFF. The V gene is TRBV2, the J gene TRBJ1-1, with D uncertain. The germline V and J ends were trimmed by 6 bases and 0 bases, with 11 bases remaining between them. The CDR3 sequence is 14 residues long. Germline loops: CDR1 SNHLY, CDR2 FYNNEI.

The table lists this clone with a few counts. This chain links TRBV10-3 with TRBJ1-4; a weak D match, TRBD1 (6 bases). V was shortened by 10 bases and J by 5 bases, with 14 bases between the two germline ends. The CDR3 length is 13 residues. CDR1 is ENHRY and CDR2 is SYGVKD in the germline V gene. CDR3 protein: CATGPGGNEKLFF. CDR3 DNA: TGTGCCACCGGCCCGGGGGGCAATGAAAAACTGTTTTTT.

The rearrangement joins TRBV14 to TRBJ2-1, with D possibly matching TRBD1 (5 bases). The CDR3 has 17 residues. V was trimmed by 4 bases and J by 0 bases, leaving 16 bases between them. Germline assignment: CDR1 SGHDN and CDR2 FVKESK. CDR3 sequence reads: CASSPDSGHYSYNEQFF. CDR3 in DNA: TGTGCCAGCAGCCCCGACTCCGGACACTACTCCTACAATGAGCAGTTCTTC. Based on the CDR3 plus reference TRBV14 and TRBJ2-1, the full variable domain is EAGVTQFPSHSVIEKGQTVTLRCDPISGHDNLYWYRRVMGKEIKFLLHFVKESKQDESGMPNNRFLAERTGGTYSTLKVQPAELEDSGVYFCASSPDSGHYSYNEQFFGPGTRLTVL.

This clone was recorded once. The chain carries TRBV27 and TRBJ2-3; maybe TRBD2 (7 bases). Germline V lookup: CDR1 MNHEY, CDR2 SMNVEV (reference sequence). The germline V and J ends were trimmed by 5 bases and 4 bases, with 16 bases remaining between them. There are 15 residues in the CDR3. The CDR3 DNA is TGTGCCAGCAGTGTATGGGGGGGGCGGTCAGATACGCAGTATTTT. It specifies CASSVWGGRSDTQYF.

The gene calls are TRBV14 and TRBJ2-3; 10 bases agree with TRBD1. CDR3 length: 14 residues. In germline, CDR1 is SGHDN, CDR2 FVKESK. Trimming cost V 4 bases and J 5 bases; bases outside gene matches: 3. CDR3 residues: CASSRQGARDTQYF. For the CDR3, the DNA is TGTGCCAGCAGCCGACAGGGGGCACGAGATACGCAGTATTTT.

This chain connects TRBV20-1 to TRBJ2-7; D remains ambiguous. Germline values: CDR1 DFQATT, CDR2 SNEGSKA (reference sequence). V was trimmed by 3 bases and J by 9 bases, leaving 21 bases between them. The CDR3 covers 14 residues. CDR3 DNA sequence: TGCAGTGCTAGTCCTCCTAGAAATCCCCCCGTGCAGTACTTC. This encodes CSASPPRNPPVQYF.

The chain is built from TRBV27 and TRBJ1-2; weak D call: TRBD1 (5 bases). Germline V CDR1 and CDR2: MNHEY, SMNVEV (reference sequence). The V gene lost 3 bases and the J gene lost 6 bases, with 14 bases spanning the gap. The length of the CDR3 is 14 residues. The CDR3 sequence is CASSLGQGLNGYTF. CDR3 nucleotide sequence: TGTGCCAGCAGTTTGGGGCAGGGCCTAAATGGCTACACCTTC.

The chain has TRBV19 and TRBJ1-2; D unclear. The CDR3 loop spans 11 amino acids. V shed 7 bases and J shed 2 bases, with 5 bases lying between them. Germline CDR1 and CDR2: LNHDA and SQIVND (reference sequence). The CDR3 sequence is CASTGNYGYTF. DNA of the CDR3: TGTGCCAGTACCGGGAACTATGGCTACACCTTC.